These 24 T cell receptor beta chains were sequenced from one sample in a study of OX40 agonist ivuxolimab in advanced cancers. The protocol was immunoSEQ multiplex PCR, while the TCRdb copy is restricted to in-frame clones and leaves out a portion. The data hold tens of thousands of clones, with roughly 90% observed a single time. The specimen was CD4+ or CD8+ T cells sorted from blood, collected in a trial of the OX40 agonist ivuxolimab. The receptors were gathered from an adult with an advanced solid tumor such as melanoma, head and neck, liver or kidney cancer.

The chain couples TRBV6-5 to TRBJ2-3; D is unresolved. V dropped 2 bases and J dropped 1 base, with 4 bases sitting between them. Germline V gene lookup returns CDR1 MNHEY and CDR2 SVGAGI. This CDR3 has 13 residues. The DNA of the CDR3 is TGTGCCAGCAGTTACGGGGGCACAGATACGCAGTATTTT. Protein: CASSYGGTDTQYF.

CDR3 amino acids: CASSKVGLAGNTGELFF. The CDR3 nucleotides are TGTGCCAGCAGCAAAGTGGGGCTAGCGGGAAATACCGGGGAGCTGTTTTTT. V usage is TRBV21-1 and J usage is TRBJ2-2; the table's D call TRBD2 went unverified against the DNA. TRBV21-1 is listed as a pseudogene. The CDR3 is 17 residues long.

This clone was detected once. This chain connects TRBV19 to TRBJ2-7, with 9 positions matching TRBD1. Germline V gene lookup returns CDR1 LNHDA and CDR2 SQIVND (reference sequence). The CDR3 contains 15 residues. V shed 3 bases, J shed 4 bases, and the junction held 7 bases outside the gene matches. The CDR3 region has the DNA TGTGCCAGTAGTATGAGACAGGGGGAGATTTACGAGCAGTACTTC. Amino acid sequence: CASSMRQGEIYEQYF.

CDR3 loop: CAISESNTGGPEETQYF. The CDR3 region has the DNA TGTGCCATCAGTGAGTCGAATACGGGAGGGCCCGAAGAGACCCAGTACTTC. The chain carries TRBV10-3 and TRBJ2-5, with TRBD2 identical over 8 bases. Germline V gene data show CDR1 as ENHRY and CDR2 as SYGVKD. The CDR3 loop spans 17 amino acids. V lost 0 bases and J lost 3; bases outside the gene matches: 9.

The gene calls are TRBV15 and TRBJ2-3; D might be TRBD1 (7 bases). The CDR3 is made up of 17 amino acids. Germline values: CDR1 LNHNV, CDR2 YYDKDF (reference sequence). V lost 1 base and J lost 6, with 20 bases in between. The CDR3 loop is CATSRGGAGQIKDTQYF. Here the CDR3 DNA reads TGTGCCACCAGCAGAGGGGGCGCGGGACAGATCAAGGATACGCAGTATTTT.

Here the CDR3 DNA reads TGTGCCAGTAGTATAGTACTAGCGGGAGGGACTAACTACGAGCAGTACTTC. Its protein is CASSIVLAGGTNYEQYF. This chain joins TRBV19 and TRBJ2-7; TRBD2 matches 13 bases. Per germline, CDR1 LNHDA and CDR2 SQIVND (reference sequence). The CDR3 loop spans 17 amino acids. Unmatched junction bases numbered 6, after V lost 1 base and J lost 3 bases.

The chain combines TRBV5-4 with TRBJ2-7, with D perhaps TRBD2 (6 bases). CDR3 length equals 16 residues. Trimming left V 6 bases short and J 0 bases short, with 19 bases between. Germline V CDR1 and CDR2: SGHNT, YYREEE (reference sequence). The CDR3 DNA follows: TGTGCCAGCACCCTACTGAGGGCGGGGCTCTCCTACGAGCAGTACTTC. This sequence encodes CASTLLRAGLSYEQYF. The full variable domain, with the rest looked up from reference TRBV5-4 and TRBJ2-7, is ETGVTQSPTHLIKTRGQQVTLRCSSQSGHNTVSWYQQALGQGPQFIFQYYREEENGRGNFPPRFSGLQFPNYSSELNVNALELDDSALYLCASTLLRAGLSYEQYFGPGTRLTVT.

The V and J genes are TRBV30 and TRBJ2-3; 8 nucleotides align to TRBD2. The CDR3 extends over 18 amino acids. Germline V gives CDR1 GTSNPN, CDR2 SVGIG (reference sequence). V dropped 3 bases and J dropped 4; count of bases not matched to a gene: 18. The CDR3: CAWRSDPAGASLADTQYF. The CDR3 DNA sequence: TGTGCCTGGAGATCCGACCCAGCGGGGGCCTCCCTAGCAGATACGCAGTATTTT.

This clone showed up just a few times. The rearrangement joins TRBV7-9 to TRBJ2-1; TRBD2 matches at 7 bases. The germline V gene has CDR1 SEHNR and CDR2 FQNEAQ (reference sequence). V dropped 5 bases and J dropped 0; count of bases not matched to a gene: 7. The CDR3 has 16 amino acids. CDR3 in DNA: TGTGCCAGCAGCCCCAGAGGCGGGAGCTCCTACAATGAGCAGTTCTTC. As protein: CASSPRGGSSYNEQFF.

The rearrangement joins TRBV6-1 to TRBJ1-4, with no clear D. The germline CDR1 and CDR2 sequences are MNHNS and SASEGT. The CDR3 sequence is 14 residues long. Between the trimmed V and J ends, which lost 4 bases and 0 bases, there was a span of 6 bases. The CDR3 spells CASSGLATNEKLFF. CDR3 coding DNA: TGTGCCAGCAGTGGGCTCGCAACTAATGAAAAACTGTTTTTT.

The rearrangement links TRBV5-1 to TRBJ2-1; the D is unclear. V dropped 0 bases and J dropped 10 bases, with 23 bases sitting between them. CDR1 SGHRS and CDR2 YFSETQ come from the germline V gene. The CDR3 is 17 amino acids. The CDR3 nucleotides are TGCGCCAGCAGCTTGGACCCGAGTACACTGGTAAACACAGAGCAGTTCTTC. Translating gives CASSLDPSTLVNTEQFF. The whole variable domain, remainder taken from reference TRBV5-1 and TRBJ2-1, is KAGVTQTPRYLIKTRGQQVTLSCSPISGHRSVSWYQQTPGQGLQFLFEYFSETQRNKGNFPGRFSGRQFSNSRSEMNVSTLELGDSALYLCASSLDPSTLVNTEQFFGPGTRLTVL.

The count of this clone is one. This chain uses TRBV5-6 with TRBJ2-7, with D tentatively TRBD1 (5 bases). This CDR3 region has 13 residues. The V and J ends lost 1 base and 5 bases respectively, with 10 bases between them. CDR1 is SGHDT and CDR2 is YYEEEE in the germline V gene. The CDR3 DNA sequence: TGTGCCAGCAGCTTGAGGGGTGCCCACGAGCAGTACTTC. Protein: CASSLRGAHEQYF.

The J gene is TRBJ2-1, the V gene TRBV7-9; D unclear. The ends were cut back, 2 bases at V and 6 bases at J, with 11 bases in the middle. The CDR3 has 14 amino acids. Germline values: CDR1 SEHNR, CDR2 FQNEAQ (reference sequence). This CDR3 is CASSLFVGSNEQFF. As DNA, the CDR3 is TGTGCCAGCAGCTTATTCGTAGGTTCCAATGAGCAGTTCTTC.

This sequence joins TRBV19 and TRBJ1-5; D is possibly TRBD1 (5 bases). V lost 6 bases and J lost 15, with 15 bases in between. This CDR3 spans 11 amino acids. Germline V gene data show CDR1 as LNHDA and CDR2 as SQIVND (reference sequence). The DNA for the CDR3 is TGTGCCAGTAGCTATGGGACTATTGGGCATTTT. Translated: CASSYGTIGHF.

This chain connects TRBV6-5 to TRBJ1-2, with no clear D. This CDR3 region has 15 residues. V shed 2 bases and J shed 0 bases, with 10 bases lying between them. Germline values: CDR1 MNHEY, CDR2 SVGAGI. CDR3 residues: CASSYRAATNYGYTF. The CDR3 region has the DNA TGTGCCAGCAGTTACCGGGCAGCCACTAACTATGGCTACACCTTC.

V and J are TRBV19 and TRBJ2-1, with a possible D match to TRBD1 (5 bases). The CDR3 consists of 13 residues. Germline V gives CDR1 LNHDA, CDR2 SQIVND (reference sequence). V shed 2 bases and J shed 8 bases, with 10 bases lying between them. The CDR3 region has the DNA TGTGCCAGTAGTATATATTTCAGGGATGAGCAGTTCTTC. Its translation is CASSIYFRDEQFF.

The chain carries TRBV6-6 and TRBJ1-1, with 11 bases identical to TRBD1. CDR1 and CDR2 (germline): MNHNY, SVGAGI (reference sequence). The length of the CDR3 is 14 residues. The J segment lost 5 bases and the V segment lost 6 bases, leaving 5 bases of the junction unmatched. CDR3 in DNA: TGTGCCAGCAGCCACGGGACAGGGGGGACTGAAGCTTTCTTT. Protein sequence: CASSHGTGGTEAFF.

The V call is TRBV19, the J call TRBJ1-5; no definite D call. The CDR3 consists of 16 residues. V lost 1 base and J lost 3, with 13 bases in between. CDR1 and CDR2 (germline): LNHDA, SQIVND (reference sequence). CDR3 sequence: CASSIGQSTNNQPQHF. The CDR3 DNA reads TGTGCCAGTAGTATAGGCCAGAGCACCAACAATCAGCCCCAGCATTTT. The full variable domain, rest sourced from reference TRBV19 and TRBJ1-5, is DGGITQSPKYLFRKEGQNVTLSCEQNLNHDAMYWYRQDPGQGLRLIYYSQIVNDFQKGDIAEGYSVSREKKESFPLTVTSAQKNPTAFYLCASSIGQSTNNQPQHFGDGTRLSIL.

The rearrangement links TRBV28 to TRBJ2-3; D remains ambiguous. The V gene lost 3 bases and the J gene lost 3 bases, with 13 bases spanning the gap. Germline assignment: CDR1 MDHEN and CDR2 SYDVKM. The CDR3 covers 15 residues. Here the CDR3 reads CASSFARDGTDTQYF. The CDR3, as DNA: TGTGCCAGCAGTTTTGCAAGGGATGGAACAGATACGCAGTATTTT.

The genes are TRBV11-2 and TRBJ2-1; no clear D gene. Germline-derived CDR1 and CDR2 are SGHAT and FQNNGV. The CDR3 spans 12 residues. V lost 5 bases and J 10 bases, leaving 12 bases between the germline ends. In DNA, the CDR3 is TGTGCCAGCAGCCTCCAGACTCCGGAGCAGTTCTTC. It is translated as CASSLQTPEQFF.

This clone was seen a single time. The chain is built from TRBV4-1 and TRBJ2-1; no clear D gene. The CDR3 consists of 15 residues. Between the trimmed V and J ends, which lost 0 bases and 3 bases, there was a span of 9 bases. CDR1 MGHRA and CDR2 YSYEKL come from the germline V gene. CDR3 loop: CASSQDRASYNEQFF. The CDR3 region has the DNA TGCGCCAGCAGCCAAGATAGGGCTAGCTACAATGAGCAGTTCTTC.

V usage is TRBV5-5 and J usage is TRBJ1-1, with D perhaps TRBD1 (5 bases). In germline, CDR1 is SGHKS, CDR2 YYEKEE (reference sequence). The length of the CDR3 is 17 residues. Trimming pared 0 bases from V and 3 bases from J, leaving 18 bases between. The CDR3 DNA is TGTGCCAGCAGCTTGGGGGGAAATGGACACCCCGACACTGAAGCTTTCTTT. This sequence encodes CASSLGGNGHPDTEAFF.

This chain links TRBV25-1 with TRBJ2-5; TRBD2 aligns across 10 bases. This CDR3 has 13 amino acids. In germline, CDR1 is MGHDK, CDR2 SYGVNS. With 6 bases clipped from V and 4 bases from J, the junction kept 2 bases outside the gene matches. Written as DNA, the CDR3 is TGTGCCAGCAGAGCGGGGGGGGGAGAGACCCAGTACTTC. Translating gives CASRAGGGETQYF.

As regards this clone: Within the sample, other DNA sequences also encode this same CDR3. The chain couples TRBV7-8 to TRBJ2-2; D might be TRBD2 (5 bases). The CDR3 sequence is 14 residues long. V was shortened by 4 bases and J by 3 bases, with 9 bases between the two germline ends. From germline, CDR1 is SGHVS and CDR2 FQNEAQ. CDR3 nucleotides: TGTGCCAGCAGCTCCGGACTGTACACCGGGGAGCTGTTTTTT. It specifies CASSSGLYTGELFF.